This T cell receptor (beta chain) was sequenced during a study of OX40 agonist ivuxolimab in advanced cancers. Looked up from germline, CDR1 is SGHNT and CDR2 is YYREEE (reference sequence). The CDR3 has 13 residues. The V and J ends lost 0 bases and 6 bases respectively, with 10 bases between them. This table comes from immunoSEQ multiplex PCR, and its TCRdb copy is limited to in-frame clones, with some not included. The sample has some 30,000 clones; approximately 84% are singletons. This chain links TRBV5-4 with TRBJ2-7, with D possibly TRBD1 on 5 matching bases. The sequenced sample was CD4+ or CD8+ T cells sorted from blood, obtained in a trial of the OX40 agonist ivuxolimab. The TCR comes from an adult with an advanced solid tumor such as melanoma, head and neck, liver or kidney cancer. CDR3 coding DNA: TGTGCCAGCAGCTTGGGTCAGGGTGGCGAGCAGTACTTC. Translation gives CASSLGQGGEQYF.